The 15 T cell receptor beta chains presented below share a single source sample, sequenced in a study of blood T cell repertoires in COVID-19. This table comes from immunoSEQ multiplex PCR, and its TCRdb copy is limited to in-frame clones, with some not included. The table has around 250,000 clones, roughly 79% seen once. Sequencing was done on a sample of PBMCs or T cells enriched from blood (not recorded which). The receptors derive from a man between 40 and 49 years old who had recovered from COVID-19.

The chain employs TRBV18 and TRBJ2-1; D not certain. V shed 6 bases and J shed 8 bases, with 14 bases lying between them. The CDR3 covers 13 residues. Germline CDR1 and CDR2: KGHSH and LQKENI. The CDR3 nucleotides are TGTGCCAGCTCCCACCGAGAGGCCGATGAGCAGTTCTTC. Translating gives CASSHREADEQFF. The whole variable domain, remainder taken from reference TRBV18 and TRBJ2-1, is NAGVMQNPRHLVRRRGQEARLRCSPMKGHSHVYWYRQLPEEGLKFMVYLQKENIIDESGMPKERFSAEFPKEGPSILRIQQVVRGDSAAYFCASSHREADEQFFGPGTRLTVL.

The chain combines TRBV5-6 with TRBJ2-1, with 9 bases identical to TRBD2. The V and J ends lost 7 bases and 9 bases, in that order; junction bases with no gene match: 8. The germline gives CDR1 SGHDT, CDR2 YYEEEE. The CDR3 is made up of 13 amino acids. In nucleotides, the CDR3 is TGTGCCAGCTCGCCGCGGCGGGAGGGTGAGCAGTTCTTC. It encodes CASSPRREGEQFF.

This clone has a handful of counts. The chain uses TRBV28 and TRBJ2-3, with 12 bases lining up with TRBD1. Germline CDR1 reads MDHEN; CDR2 reads SYDVKM. The CDR3 covers 17 residues. Unmatched junction bases numbered 17, after V lost 8 bases and J lost 8 bases. The CDR3 spells CASARAGTGGAFRTQYF. The CDR3 region has the DNA TGTGCCAGCGCCCGAGCCGGGACAGGGGGCGCTTTTCGTACGCAGTATTTT.

This chain joins TRBV28 and TRBJ1-1; 7 bases fit TRBD1. The V gene's germline CDR1 is MDHEN and CDR2 SYDVKM. The V gene end was trimmed by 3 bases and the J gene end by 6 bases; junction bases not matched to a gene: 10. This CDR3 is 15 amino acids long. Here the CDR3 reads CASSLLTGYVPEAFF. The CDR3 bases are TGTGCCAGCAGTTTGTTGACAGGGTATGTCCCTGAAGCTTTCTTT.

This clone turned up a few times. This chain joins TRBV18 and TRBJ1-2; possibly TRBD1 for D (5 bases). The CDR3 is made up of 15 amino acids. CDR1 is KGHSH and CDR2 is LQKENI in the germline V gene. V shed 1 base and J shed 7 bases, with 16 bases lying between them. The CDR3, as DNA: TGTGCCAGCTCACCACAGGGGCCCGATCGGATTGGCTACACCTTC. Translating it yields CASSPQGPDRIGYTF.

The rearrangement links TRBV5-8 to TRBJ1-5; no definite D call. The CDR3 has 13 residues. V lost 0 bases, J lost 7 bases, and 8 bases lay in between. The germline gives CDR1 SGHTS, CDR2 YDEGEE. The CDR3 sequence is CASSLGREQPQHF. CDR3 DNA: TGTGCCAGCAGCTTGGGAAGGGAGCAGCCCCAGCATTTT.

The genes are TRBV25-1 and TRBJ2-1; TRBD1 matches 10 bases. There are 16 residues in the CDR3. The V gene end was trimmed by 8 bases and the J gene end by 4 bases; junction bases not matched to a gene: 11. Germline CDR1 reads MGHDK; CDR2 reads SYGVNS. The CDR3 DNA sequence: TGTGCCAGCCGCACCGGGACAGGGGTAGGGTACAATGAGCAGTTCTTC. Translating it yields CASRTGTGVGYNEQFF.

The CDR3 DNA follows: TGCGCCAGCAGCTGGGGGGAAGCGAGGTCGACCGAGCAGTACTTC. This gives the protein CASSWGEARSTEQYF. The chain links TRBV5-1 to TRBJ2-7; D is possibly TRBD2 (6 bases). Germline V gene lookup returns CDR1 SGHRS and CDR2 YFSETQ. Trimming took off 3 bases at V and 6 bases at J, with 19 bases between the two ends. The CDR3 consists of 15 residues.

For the CDR3, the DNA is TGTGCCAGCAGCGTCCCCCTCCCTGACTATGGCTACACCTTC. It is translated as CASSVPLPDYGYTF. This sequence joins TRBV28 and TRBJ1-2; D gene uncertain. The CDR3 contains 14 residues. V lost 6 bases to trimming and J lost 3 bases, with 14 bases between them. CDR1 and CDR2 (germline): MDHEN, SYDVKM.

The chain is built from TRBV3-1 (or the pseudogene TRBV3-2) and TRBJ2-7; TRBD1 matches at 8 bases. Losses at the gene ends were 1 base for V and 1 base for J; bases not matched to a gene: 15. This CDR3 region has 19 residues. Germline V lookup: CDR1 LGHDT, CDR2 YNNKEL (reference sequence). The CDR3: CASSQVLTGDRPGSYEQYF. The CDR3, as DNA: TGTGCCAGCAGCCAAGTGTTGACAGGGGACCGCCCGGGATCCTACGAGCAGTACTTC.

The chain couples TRBV30 to TRBJ1-2, with unresolved D. This CDR3 spans 13 amino acids. CDR1 and CDR2 (germline): GTSNPN, SVGIG (reference sequence). V was clipped by 0 bases and J by 8 bases, with 13 bases between them. CDR3 sequence: CAWSVVEGFGYTF. The DNA for the CDR3 is TGTGCCTGGAGTGTCGTGGAGGGATTCGGCTACACCTTC.

The genes are TRBV7-9 and TRBJ2-1; tentative D call: TRBD1 (5 bases). This CDR3 contains 12 residues. Trimming took 9 bases from V and 8 from J, leaving 14 bases between them. CDR1 SEHNR and CDR2 FQNEAQ come from the germline V gene (reference sequence). Written as DNA, the CDR3 is TGTGCCAGGGATGGCAGGGCGGATGAGCAGTTCTTC. Translating gives CARDGRADEQFF.

The rearrangement uses TRBV11-1 and TRBJ2-1; 8 nucleotides match TRBD1. V trimming: 5 bases; J trimming: 1 base; junction bases outside the gene matches: 4. This CDR3 is built from 15 residues. The germline gives CDR1 SGHAT, CDR2 FQDESV (reference sequence). CDR3 amino acids: CASSRGDRSYNEQFF. CDR3 nucleotide sequence: TGTGCCAGCAGCCGAGGGGACAGGTCCTACAATGAGCAGTTCTTC. Complete variable domain (other parts from reference TRBV11-1 and TRBJ2-1): EAEVAQSPRYKITEKSQAVAFWCDPISGHATLYWYRQILGQGPELLVQFQDESVVDDSQLPKDRFSAERLKGVDSTLKIQPAELGDSAMYLCASSRGDRSYNEQFFGPGTRLTVL.

The chain links TRBV4-1 to TRBJ1-5, with a tentative D call TRBD1 (6 bases). With 1 base removed from V and 7 bases from J, the gap between germline ends came to 14 bases. Germline V lookup: CDR1 MGHRA, CDR2 YSYEKL. The CDR3 runs to 15 residues. The DNA for the CDR3 is TGCGCCAGCAGCCAAGGACCAGGGGTAAGACAGCCCCAGCATTTT. Translated: CASSQGPGVRQPQHF.

This chain links TRBV11-3 with TRBJ2-1; no clear D. The CDR3 totals 16 residues. V lost 3 bases and J 0 bases, leaving 12 bases between the germline ends. The germline V gene encodes CDR1 SGHNT and CDR2 YENEEA. This CDR3 is CASSFDSLSSYNEQFF. The CDR3 DNA reads TGTGCCAGCAGCTTTGACTCCCTTTCCTCCTACAATGAGCAGTTCTTC.